This paragraph covers one T cell receptor beta chain sequence. The sample comes from a study of patients and donors after allogeneic stem cell transplantation. TCRdb processed the RT-PCR reads anew with MiXCR; each CDR3 protein has one entry. The profile shows about 200,000 distinct CDR3 sequences, less than 45% of them singletons. The germline CDR1 and CDR2 sequences are SGHDT and YYEEEE. The CDR3 runs to 12 residues. V lost 0 bases and J lost 5, with 6 bases in between. The rearrangement links TRBV5-6 to TRBJ2-7; perhaps TRBD1 as D (5 bases). Input material: blood, either unsorted or a sorted T cell fraction (not recorded which). This clonotype originated in a human donor who was either an allogeneic HSCT recipient or a stem cell or donor lymphocyte infusion donor (not recorded which). It is not recorded whose cells these are; they may come from a transplant donor. DNA of the CDR3: TGTGCCAGCAGCTTGGACAGGCACGAGCAGTACTTC. As protein: CASSLDRHEQYF.